This entry describes one TCR beta chain. What it binds is not known. The PCR was carried out with 60 Vbeta primers and 13 Jbeta primers. Profiled with immunoSEQ multiplex PCR; TCRdb holds only in-frame clones, not every one. There are over 85,000 clones in the sample; 69% occur only once, and 0.95% to 1.5% lies in the top ten. This CDR3 comprises 13 residues. The ends were cut back, 2 bases at V and 0 bases at J, with 7 bases in the middle. Germline CDR1 reads GTSNPN; CDR2 reads SVGIG (reference sequence). The sample comes from a study of cytomegalovirus exposure and HLA in healthy donors. Study results and caveats: Presence/absence analyses treated sequencing depth as roughly uniform across donors.

The chain carries TRBV30 and TRBJ2-5; a weak D match, TRBD2 (5 bases). Sequenced: PBMCs. The source of this sequence is a female donor in good health and CMV-seronegative. CDR3 in amino acids: CAWSRGYQETQYF. The DNA of the CDR3 is TGTGCCTGGAGTCGAGGGTACCAAGAGACCCAGTACTTC.